Listed below are T cell receptor beta chains from one sample, sequenced in a study of molecular identifiers for immune sequencing clone quantification. TCRdb reprocessed the PCR reads with MiXCR, giving one entry per CDR3 protein. The sample yields 490,000 or so distinct CDR3 sequences, 20% to 25% seen once. The sequencing input was naive CD8+ T cells from blood, with Jurkat cell RNA spiked in. The receptors originated from a human donor in good health. Some libraries in this study had Jurkat cell RNA spiked in. Both conserved end residues are part of each CDR3.

V	length	J	CDR3
TRBV25-1	13	TRBJ2-7	CASSEYYGDEQYF
TRBV3-1	16	TRBJ2-2	CASSQDLRQGPGELFF
TRBV7-7	14	TRBJ1-4	CASSLALDRRKLFF
TRBV6-2/TRBV6-3	15	TRBJ1-2	CASSYRGTRSYGYTF
TRBV5-5	14	TRBJ1-5	CASSLVAGMEPQHF
TRBV27	18	TRBJ1-2	CASSSLPPRTFTRDGYTF
TRBV2	17	TRBJ2-7	CASNDPRGPRSSYEQYF
TRBV19	15	TRBJ1-4	CASSTDDRVNEKLFF
TRBV27	14	TRBJ2-5	CASSALGDGETQYF
TRBV20-1	12	TRBJ2-7	CSAGTGGAEQYF
TRBV6-5	15	TRBJ2-2	CASSTGQGNTGELFF
TRBV19	15	TRBJ1-2	CASSIRLGDRAGYTF
TRBV4-1	16	TRBJ1-3	CASSQDALPGGNTIYF
TRBV7-9	17	TRBJ2-2	CASSFPLGGQNTGELFF
TRBV12-3/TRBV12-4	14	TRBJ2-3	CASSLGVGTDTQYF
TRBV9	15	TRBJ2-5	CASSSTSGGPETQYF
TRBV12-3/TRBV12-4	14	TRBJ1-2	CASSSISGNYGYTF
TRBV6-2/TRBV6-3	16	TRBJ2-3	CASNPGIQIHTDTQYF
TRBV10-2	15	TRBJ2-7	CASSGLSGPNYEQYF
TRBV4-3	14	TRBJ2-7	CASSQDSRTHEQYF
TRBV27	13	TRBJ2-7	CASSLSSIREQYF
TRBV20-1	13	TRBJ2-3	CSARESLTDTQYF
TRBV4-3	18	TRBJ2-3	CASSHNTGAVPYTDTQYF